What follows describes a single T cell receptor (beta chain). As yet, its antigen is unknown. Following extraction, RNA underwent reverse transcription to cDNA, which served as the sequencing template. Profiled with immunoSEQ multiplex PCR; TCRdb holds only in-frame clones, not every one. Among hundreds of thousands of clones, under 70% were seen once, and the ten largest hold around 1.2%. This record belongs to a study of CD8+ T cells in alopecia areata. On the study more broadly: Treated patients took oral tofacitinib at 5 to 10 mg twice daily. Broader study findings: In patients, TCRs were shared less clearly than in mice, and HLA may possibly be involved.

The CDR3 totals 13 residues. The germline gives CDR1 SGHNT, CDR2 YYREEE (reference sequence). V lost 0 bases, J lost 0 bases, and 3 bases lay in between. The specimen comprised CD4+ T cells sorted from blood, sampled at week 0. The chain carries TRBV5-4 and TRBJ2-5; D gene unclear. The receptor's source is a human donor with alopecia areata. DNA for the CDR3: TGTGCCAGCAGCTTGGACTACCAAGAGACCCAGTACTTC. It translates to CASSLDYQETQYF.